Listed below are T cell receptor beta chains from one sample, sequenced in a study of human T cells and chemical hapten exposure. TCRdb processed the RACE reads anew with MiXCR; each CDR3 protein has one entry. The data hold about 37,000 distinct CDR3 sequences, with around 6.5% observed a single time. The source was whole blood, collected in connection with sensitization to the hapten diphenylcyclopropenone (DPC). The receptors shown here come from a woman in her 30s with alopecia areata. Some clones in this sample may be carry-over from other donors' samples. CDR3s include the opening cysteine and the closing phenylalanine or tryptophan. The order of the fields is CDR3 DNA, CDR3 protein, J gene, D gene, clone size, V gene. A D gene is named only where the DNA matches it firmly. Expanded clones get a size class; other rows say once, few or many, or leave the size out.

TGCAGTACCTATAGCTCATCCAGGAGGAATGAGCAGTTCTTC | CSTYSSSRRNEQFF | TRBJ2-1 | - | - | TRBV20-1
TGTGCCAGCAGTTTACGGCTAGCGGGGGACCAAGAGACCCAGTACTTC | CASSLRLAGDQETQYF | TRBJ2-5 | TRBD2 | - | TRBV12-3/TRBV12-4
TGCAGCGTTTCGGTCGGGGGAGGTTCACCCCTCCACTTT | CSVSVGGGSPLHF | TRBJ1-6 | - | many | TRBV29-1
TGTGCCAGCAGTGAACGTCGGACACTAAACTATGGCTACACCTTC | CASSERRTLNYGYTF | TRBJ1-2 | - | - | TRBV25-1
TGTGCCAGCAGTTTAGTCGGGACCTTACAAGAGACCCAGTACTTC | CASSLVGTLQETQYF | TRBJ2-5 | - | many | TRBV12-3/TRBV12-4
TGCAGTGGAGCTCGCCCAGGGGGCTGGAGCAATCAGCCCCAGCATTTT | CSGARPGGWSNQPQHF | TRBJ1-5 | TRBD1 | many | TRBV20-1
TGTGCCAGCAGCCATAACCCTAGCCATGTGGAGAGGATGGAAGGTAATGAAAAACTGTTTTTT | CASSHNPSHVERMEGNEKLFF | TRBJ1-4 | - | many | TRBV3-2
TGTGCCAGCAGTGGAGGGCACGGCTACAATGAGCAGTTCTTC | CASSGGHGYNEQFF | TRBJ2-1 | - | - | TRBV2
TGTGCCAGCAGCGCCCACCCGGAGTATGAAGCTTTCTTT | CASSAHPEYEAFF | TRBJ1-1 | - | many | TRBV9
TGCAGCGCCGGAAGGGGGACCGAGCAGTACTTC | CSAGRGTEQYF | TRBJ2-7 | - | many | TRBV29-1
TGTGCCAGCAGCCGCCCAAGGGCAGGTAAAGGGGGGACTGAAGCTTTCTTT | CASSRPRAGKGGTEAFF | TRBJ1-1 | - | many | TRBV6-5
TGTGCCAGTGGGAACGGGGCGGTTGTTGAGCAGTTCTTC | CASGNGAVVEQFF | TRBJ2-1 | - | few | TRBV19
TGCAGTGCTAGACGGGGCAGCGCGGGGGCGTTCTTC | CSARRGSAGAFF | TRBJ2-1 | - | few | TRBV20-1
TGTGCCAGCAGCTTAGGGACTTTCTCCCAAGAGACCCAGTACTTC | CASSLGTFSQETQYF | TRBJ2-5 | - | - | TRBV7-8
TGTGCCTGGACCCACGCCCCTACTGGAAACACCATATATTTT | CAWTHAPTGNTIYF | TRBJ1-3 | - | - | TRBV30
TGCAGCGTTGCACGTCCTATGGGGGCCTTCCTCTATGGCTACACCTTC | CSVARPMGAFLYGYTF | TRBJ1-2 | - | few | TRBV29-1
TGTGCCAGCAGCGTAGGGGGACTAGCGGGCACAGATACGCAGTATTTT | CASSVGGLAGTDTQYF | TRBJ2-3 | TRBD2 | many | TRBV7-2
TGCAGTGCTCCGGGACTAGCGGGGGGTCGACATTTCGGGGAGACCCAGTACTTC | CSAPGLAGGRHFGETQYF | TRBJ2-5 | TRBD2 | few | TRBV20-1
TGTGCCAGCAGCTTAGAGCCAGACACCTACGAGCAGTACTTC | CASSLEPDTYEQYF | TRBJ2-7 | - | few | TRBV7-6
TGTGCCAGCAGCTTAGGACTACAGAACACTGAAGCTTTCTTT | CASSLGLQNTEAFF | TRBJ1-1 | - | many | TRBV5-5
TGTGCCAGCAGCCCATATCCGGGACTAGACACAGATACGCAGTATTTT | CASSPYPGLDTDTQYF | TRBJ2-3 | TRBD2 | - | TRBV9
TGCAGTGGGCCCGCGGGGTCCCAAACAGATACGCAGTATTTT | CSGPAGSQTDTQYF | TRBJ2-3 | - | many | TRBV20-1
TGTGCCAGCAGCCAAGTCGCAGGCATGAACACTGAAGCTTTCTTT | CASSQVAGMNTEAFF | TRBJ1-1 | - | few | TRBV14
TGTGCCAGCAGTTTCGGGCAGAGCGACCAAGAGACCCAGTACTTC | CASSFGQSDQETQYF | TRBJ2-5 | - | - | TRBV28
TGTGCCAGCAGCTTAGGTACTTGGCGGAGCACAGATACGCAGTATTTT | CASSLGTWRSTDTQYF | TRBJ2-3 | - | - | TRBV11-1
TGTGCCAGCAGCTTAGCGCTAAGGAATCAGCCCCAGCATTTT | CASSLALRNQPQHF | TRBJ1-5 | - | many | TRBV7-2
TGTGCCAGCAGTTTCACAGGGGGCATGGTCTTC | CASSFTGGMVF | TRBJ2-1 | TRBD1 | - | TRBV27
TGCAGCGTTGCCCCAGGGGGCTCCTACGAGCAGTACTTC | CSVAPGGSYEQYF | TRBJ2-7 | TRBD1 | - | TRBV29-1
TGCGCCAGCAGCTTGGTCCTAAAACCCAGCGATACGCAGTATTTT | CASSLVLKPSDTQYF | TRBJ2-3 | - | - | TRBV5-1
TGTGCCAGCTCACCCGACCGCGACAGAACAGATACGCAGTATTTT | CASSPDRDRTDTQYF | TRBJ2-3 | - | few | TRBV18
TGCGCCAGCACTCGGGACACCCCAGGGGATACGCAGTATTTT | CASTRDTPGDTQYF | TRBJ2-3 | - | medium-sized | TRBV5-1
TGCGCCAGCAGCCAAGATTGGACAGGGAAGACTGAAGCTTTCTTT | CASSQDWTGKTEAFF | TRBJ1-1 | TRBD1 | many | TRBV4-3
TGTGCCAGCAGCTTATCTGCAGCAGGGGGCTCCTCTGGGGCCAACGTCCTGACTTTC | CASSLSAAGGSSGANVLTF | TRBJ2-6 | TRBD1 | many | TRBV7-3
TGTGCCAGCAGAGGACAGGGAATAACTAGCACAGATACGCAGTATTTT | CASRGQGITSTDTQYF | TRBJ2-3 | TRBD1 | few | TRBV6-2/TRBV6-3
TGTGCCAGCAGTCCTCTGGGGGTCTCCTACGAGCAGTACTTC | CASSPLGVSYEQYF | TRBJ2-7 | - | many | TRBV11-1
TGTGCCAGCATTATCCATGGGTCTAGCTCCTACAATGAGCAGTTCTTC | CASIIHGSSSYNEQFF | TRBJ2-1 | - | many | TRBV2
TGTGCCAGCTCCCGGGCCTCAGATACGCAGTATTTT | CASSRASDTQYF | TRBJ2-3 | - | - | TRBV6-5
TGTGCCAGCAGTCAGGGGACGGGGGTCACTGAAGCTTTCTTT | CASSQGTGVTEAFF | TRBJ1-1 | - | - | TRBV6-5
TGTGCCAGCAGTTGGACAGGGGGCTACAATGAGCAGTTCTTC | CASSWTGGYNEQFF | TRBJ2-1 | TRBD1 | many | TRBV12-3/TRBV12-4
TGCGCCAGCAGCTTGGGGACGATCAAGGAGACCCAGTACTTC | CASSLGTIKETQYF | TRBJ2-5 | - | few | TRBV5-1
TGTGCCAGCAGCCGGAGGGGAGGCAATCAGCCCCAGCATTTT | CASSRRGGNQPQHF | TRBJ1-5 | - | many | TRBV3-1
TGTGCCAGCAGCGTAGAGGGCCTAAGCACAGATACGCAGTATTTT | CASSVEGLSTDTQYF | TRBJ2-3 | - | - | TRBV9
TGCGCCAGCAGCCAAGAGGTTCTCAGTGGTGGCTACACCTTC | CASSQEVLSGGYTF | TRBJ1-2 | - | many | TRBV4-3
TGCAGTGCTCCCACCCCGCAGGGGGCGGGGGAGCAGTACTTC | CSAPTPQGAGEQYF | TRBJ2-7 | TRBD1 | many | TRBV20-1
TGTGCCAGCAGCCAGCCAACCGGGACTCGTCCCTACGAGCAGTACTTC | CASSQPTGTRPYEQYF | TRBJ2-7 | - | many | TRBV14
TGTGCCAGCAGTTTATTTGCCCAGAATCGCGGCTACACCTTC | CASSLFAQNRGYTF | TRBJ1-2 | - | - | TRBV28
TGTGCCAGCAGCCAAGATGGCGGGGGGCCCACAGATACGCAGTATTTT | CASSQDGGGPTDTQYF | TRBJ2-3 | TRBD2 | many | TRBV3-1
TGTGCCAGCAGTCCGCAACGGAACTTTAACTATGGCTACACCTTC | CASSPQRNFNYGYTF | TRBJ1-2 | - | many | TRBV12-3/TRBV12-4